This T cell receptor beta chain was captured in a study of shared clonotypes between healthy human individuals. Across the whole study: The donor group consisted of two women and three men, aged 18 to 49.

Pooled CD45RO+ cells and CCR7-negative CD45RA+ TemRA cells made up CD8 memory. Study outcomes and limitations: The researchers took only blood, and tissue repertoires probably look different. An expected dependence of interdonor clonotype sharing on sequencing depth was noted.

V dropped 5 bases and J dropped 5 bases, with 12 bases sitting between them. Germline V CDR1 and CDR2: MRHNA, SNTAGT. The CDR3 is 13 residues long. This clone is medium-sized by share. Its antigen is currently unknown. The data were produced by immunoSEQ multiplex PCR, yet TCRdb's version contains in-frame clones alone and is incomplete. Of over 95,000 clones listed, about two thirds are singletons. This TCR came from a woman aged 25 to 39 in good health. Sample: memory CD8+ T cells sorted from blood. The subset: CD45RO+ cells pooled with CCR7-negative TemRA cells. J is TRBJ2-5 and V is TRBV6-4, with D possibly TRBD2 on 6 matching bases. In nucleotides, the CDR3 is TGTGCCAGCAGTCCGGGAGAATCGGAGACCCAGTACTTC. Translated, it gives CASSPGESETQYF.